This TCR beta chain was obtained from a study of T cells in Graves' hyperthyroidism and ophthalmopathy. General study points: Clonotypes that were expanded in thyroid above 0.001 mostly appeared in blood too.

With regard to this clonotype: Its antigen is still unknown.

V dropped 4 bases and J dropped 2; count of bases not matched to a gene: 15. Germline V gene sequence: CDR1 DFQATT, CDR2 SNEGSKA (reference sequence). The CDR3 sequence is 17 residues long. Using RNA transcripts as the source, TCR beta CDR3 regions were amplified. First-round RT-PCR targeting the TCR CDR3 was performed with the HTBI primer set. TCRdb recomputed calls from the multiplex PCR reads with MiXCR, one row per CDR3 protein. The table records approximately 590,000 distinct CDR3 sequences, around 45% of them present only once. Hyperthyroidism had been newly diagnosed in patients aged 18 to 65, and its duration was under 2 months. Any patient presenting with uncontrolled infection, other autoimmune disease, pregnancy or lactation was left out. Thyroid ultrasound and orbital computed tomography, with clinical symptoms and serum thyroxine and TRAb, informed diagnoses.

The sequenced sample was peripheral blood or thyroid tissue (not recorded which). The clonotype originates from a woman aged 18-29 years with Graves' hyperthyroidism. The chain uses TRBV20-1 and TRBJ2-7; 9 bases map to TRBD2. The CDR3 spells CSANKDAGGPSTYEQYF. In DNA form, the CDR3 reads TGCAGTGCTAATAAAGACGCGGGAGGGCCAAGCACCTACGAGCAGTACTTC.